This TCR beta chain was identified in a study of CD8+ T cells in alopecia areata. Investigators isolated RNA and reverse transcribed it into cDNA to act as the sequencing template. Sequencing was performed with immunoSEQ multiplex PCR; in TCRdb, only in-frame clones are kept and a portion is missing. The data hold more than 200,000 clones, with roughly 44% observed a single time. Treatment specified: oral pan-JAK inhibitor, 5-10 mg twice daily. This clone was recorded a few times. V shed 3 bases and J shed 7 bases, with 12 bases lying between them. The germline CDR1 and CDR2 sequences are SGHAT and FQDESV (reference sequence). The length of the CDR3 is 13 residues.

This chain uses TRBV11-1 with TRBJ1-1, with no clear D. The TCR was taken from a human donor with alopecia areata. This specimen was CD4+ T cells sorted from blood, taken at approximately week 39, from a patient treated with tofacitinib. DNA of the CDR3: TGTGCCAGCAGCTTGAACCCAAGAAGTGAAGCTTTCTTT. Its protein is CASSLNPRSEAFF.